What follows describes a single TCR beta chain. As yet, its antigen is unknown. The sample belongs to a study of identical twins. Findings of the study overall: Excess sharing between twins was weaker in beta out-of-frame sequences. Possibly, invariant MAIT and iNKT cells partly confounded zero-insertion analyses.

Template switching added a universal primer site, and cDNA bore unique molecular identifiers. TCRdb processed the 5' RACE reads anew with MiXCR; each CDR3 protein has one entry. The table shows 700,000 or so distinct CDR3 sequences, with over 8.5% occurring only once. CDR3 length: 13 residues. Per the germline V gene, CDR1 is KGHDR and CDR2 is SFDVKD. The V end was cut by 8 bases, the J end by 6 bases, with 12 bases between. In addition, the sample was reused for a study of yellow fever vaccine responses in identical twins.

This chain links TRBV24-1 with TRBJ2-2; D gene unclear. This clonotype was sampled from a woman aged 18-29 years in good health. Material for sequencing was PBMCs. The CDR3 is CATTRSPAGELFF. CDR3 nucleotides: TGTGCCACCACCCGAAGCCCGGCCGGGGAGCTGTTTTTT.